These T cell receptor beta chains were read from a single sample in a study of shared clonotypes between healthy human individuals. The method was immunoSEQ multiplex PCR; TCRdb's version includes in-frame clones alone and lacks a portion of them. The repertoire holds a few hundred thousand clones, with around 97% as singletons. The sample comprised naive CD4+ T cells sorted from blood. These TCRs come from a woman in her twenties or thirties in good health. Each CDR3 is given with its conserved first and last residue. A D gene is named only where the DNA matches it firmly. Some rows have no size entry. The others give once, few or many, or a class for an expanded clone.

clone_size	d_call	v_call	j_call	cdr3_aa	cdr3_nt
NA	NA	TRBV19	TRBJ1-3	CASSIDRSGNTIYF	TGTGCCAGTAGTATAGACCGCTCTGGAAACACCATATATTTT
NA	NA	TRBV9	TRBJ2-5	CASSVAGAETQYF	TGTGCCAGCAGCGTAGCGGGAGCAGAGACCCAGTACTTC
NA	NA	TRBV12-5	TRBJ2-2	CASGLGTAGELFF	TGTGCTAGTGGTTTGGGGACCGCCGGGGAGCTGTTTTTT
NA	NA	TRBV2	TRBJ1-4	CASSGGLGDEKLFF	TGTGCCAGCAGTGGAGGACTCGGGGATGAAAAACTGTTTTTT
NA	NA	TRBV5-5	TRBJ2-2	CASSSWGRRGPSSGELFF	TGTGCCAGCAGCTCGTGGGGGCGGCGAGGGCCCTCTAGCGGGGAGCTGTTTTTT
NA	NA	TRBV29-1	TRBJ2-7	CSTNRALHYEQYF	TGCAGCACAAACAGGGCCCTACACTACGAGCAGTACTTC
NA	NA	TRBV4-1	TRBJ1-2	CASSPLGGGYTF	TGCGCCAGCAGCCCTTTAGGGGGAGGCTACACCTTC
NA	TRBD2	TRBV6-1	TRBJ2-3	CASRDSGRATDTQYF	TGTGCCAGCAGGGATAGCGGGAGGGCCACAGATACGCAGTATTTT
NA	NA	TRBV4-1	TRBJ2-3	CASSQILGPPRYF	TGCGCCAGCAGCCAAATCCTAGGACCGCCTCGATATTTT
NA	NA	TRBV7-2	TRBJ2-3	CASSRKPDTQYF	TGTGCCAGCAGCAGAAAACCCGATACGCAGTATTTT
once	NA	TRBV19	TRBJ1-4	CASEGPANEKLFF	TGTGCCAGTGAGGGTCCGGCTAATGAAAAACTGTTTTTT
NA	NA	TRBV5-1	TRBJ2-1	CASSFGRPPYNEQFF	TGCGCCAGCAGCTTTGGCAGACCCCCCTACAATGAGCAGTTCTTC
NA	NA	TRBV30	TRBJ2-5	CAYARTDQETQYF	TGTGCCTACGCCCGGACGGACCAAGAGACCCAGTACTTC
NA	NA	TRBV14	TRBJ1-6	CASSQALGYNSPLHF	TGTGCCAGCAGCCAAGCTCTCGGTTATAATTCACCCCTCCACTTT
NA	NA	TRBV11-1	TRBJ1-1	CASSPPVGLGLAPTEAFF	TGTGCCAGCAGCCCACCAGTAGGGTTAGGGCTCGCTCCCACTGAAGCTTTCTTT
NA	NA	TRBV5-1	TRBJ2-1	CASSPLGNNNEQFF	TGCGCCAGCAGCCCACTCGGGAATAACAATGAGCAGTTCTTC
NA	NA	TRBV11-2	TRBJ2-5	CASSQDGQETQYF	TGTGCCAGCAGCCAGGACGGCCAAGAGACCCAGTACTTC
NA	NA	TRBV7-9	TRBJ1-4	CASSVSQLNEKLFF	TGTGCCAGCAGCGTATCCCAACTAAATGAAAAACTGTTTTTT
NA	NA	TRBV14	TRBJ2-7	CASSQINYEQYF	TGTGCCAGCAGCCAGATAAATTACGAGCAGTACTTC
NA	NA	TRBV4-1	TRBJ2-5	CASSQVVTTSQETQYF	TGCGCCAGCAGCCAAGTCGTGACTACTTCCCAAGAGACCCAGTACTTC
NA	NA	TRBV5-1	TRBJ2-1	CASSLSVYEQFF	TGCGCCAGCAGCTTAAGCGTCTATGAGCAGTTCTTC
NA	NA	TRBV7-2	TRBJ2-5	CASSLAPGSQETQYF	TGTGCCAGCAGCTTAGCGCCGGGGAGCCAAGAGACCCAGTACTTC
once	TRBD1	TRBV7-9	TRBJ1-4	CASSDTGQGPEKLFF	TGTGCCAGCAGCGATACGGGACAGGGTCCTGAAAAACTGTTTTTT
NA	TRBD1	TRBV25-1	TRBJ2-7	CASSDSRGQGYEQYF	TGTGCCAGCAGTGACTCCCGGGGACAGGGTTACGAGCAGTACTTC
NA	TRBD2	TRBV7-2	TRBJ2-7	CASSLQAGVAYEQYF	TGTGCCAGCAGCTTACAAGCGGGAGTAGCCTACGAGCAGTACTTC
NA	TRBD2	TRBV28	TRBJ2-7	CASSLTGTGLRQQYF	TGTGCCAGCAGTTTGACCGGGACGGGACTACGGCAGCAGTACTTC
few	NA	TRBV30	TRBJ2-3	CAWTTFTDTQYF	TGTGCCTGGACAACTTTCACAGATACGCAGTATTTT
few	NA	TRBV6-5	TRBJ1-5	CASSWGRNSNQPQHF	TGTGCCAGCAGTTGGGGACGAAATAGCAATCAGCCCCAGCATTTT
NA	TRBD1	TRBV13	TRBJ2-2	CASKRTGGMFLGTGELFF	TGTGCCAGCAAACGGACAGGGGGTATGTTTCTGGGCACCGGGGAGCTGTTTTTT
NA	NA	TRBV21-1	TRBJ2-3	CASSPIRGLAGRTDTQYF	TGTGCCAGCAGCCCTATAAGGGGACTAGCGGGTCGAACAGATACGCAGTATTTT
NA	NA	TRBV28	TRBJ1-5	CASSQGGYNQPQHF	TGTGCCAGCAGCCAAGGGGGGTACAATCAGCCCCAGCATTTT
NA	NA	TRBV27	TRBJ2-2	CAGSPDLAYTGELFF	TGTGCCGGCAGTCCCGACCTGGCGTACACCGGGGAGCTGTTTTTT
NA	TRBD2	TRBV6-5	TRBJ2-5	CASSSARAGGPETQYF	TGTGCCAGCAGTTCCGCCAGGGCGGGAGGGCCGGAGACCCAGTACTTC
NA	NA	TRBV7-9	TRBJ1-5	CASSLGGDWPQHF	TGTGCCAGCAGCCTCGGAGGGGACTGGCCCCAGCATTTT
NA	TRBD1	TRBV28	TRBJ1-2	CASRSPGQGPNYGYTF	TGTGCCAGCCGTTCCCCGGGACAGGGGCCTAACTATGGCTACACCTTC
NA	TRBD2	TRBV7-9	TRBJ2-3	CASSLNRGRLTDTQYF	TGTGCCAGCAGCTTAAATCGCGGGAGATTGACAGATACGCAGTATTTT
once	TRBD2	TRBV4-1	TRBJ2-5	CASSQGARTSGKETQYF	TGCGCCAGCAGCCAAGGTGCGAGGACTAGCGGGAAGGAGACCCAGTACTTC
NA	NA	TRBV6-1	TRBJ1-2	CASSPLVGVGYGYTF	TGTGCCAGCAGTCCCCTCGTTGGGGTGGGCTATGGCTACACCTTC
NA	NA	TRBV27	TRBJ2-2	CASPPPRACSNTGELFF	TGTGCCAGCCCTCCCCCTCGGGCCTGTTCGAACACCGGGGAGCTGTTTTTT
NA	NA	TRBV6-1	TRBJ1-5	CASSARYRDSNQPQHF	TGTGCCAGCAGTGCGCGATACCGGGATAGCAATCAGCCCCAGCATTTT
NA	TRBD1	TRBV6-6	TRBJ2-2	CASRTGTANTGELFF	TGTGCCAGCAGAACAGGGACAGCAAACACCGGGGAGCTGTTTTTT
NA	NA	TRBV29-1	TRBJ2-1	CSVVGLTNEQFF	TGCAGCGTTGTAGGTCTAACTAATGAGCAGTTCTTC
NA	NA	TRBV2	TRBJ1-1	CASSERQSILTEAFF	TGTGCCAGCAGTGAACGACAAAGTATTTTAACTGAAGCTTTCTTT
NA	TRBD2	TRBV6-5	TRBJ2-1	CASSRTGTSGGEQFF	TGTGCCAGCAGTAGAACCGGGACTAGCGGAGGTGAGCAGTTCTTC
NA	NA	TRBV27	TRBJ1-2	CAGHSPGYYGGYTF	TGTGCCGGTCACTCCCCGGGATACTATGGAGGCTACACCTTC
NA	NA	TRBV28	TRBJ1-5	CASSLLDNQPQHF	TGTGCCAGCAGTTTATTAGACAATCAGCCCCAGCATTTT
NA	NA	TRBV11-2	TRBJ2-7	CASSYSGPLYEQYF	TGTGCCAGCAGTTATAGCGGACCCCTATACGAGCAGTACTTC
NA	TRBD2	TRBV10-2	TRBJ2-1	CASRDRAGEFYNEQFF	TGCGCCAGCCGAGACCGAGCGGGAGAATTCTACAATGAGCAGTTCTTC
NA	TRBD2	TRBV6-1	TRBJ2-1	CASSVLAGHNEQFF	TGTGCCAGCAGTGTACTAGCGGGACACAATGAGCAGTTCTTC
NA	TRBD2	TRBV28	TRBJ2-7	CASSTSSGGSHYEQYF	TGTGCCAGCAGTACTTCCTCGGGCGGGAGCCACTACGAGCAGTACTTC
NA	NA	TRBV19	TRBJ2-7	CASSIDPSSYEQYF	TGTGCCAGTAGTATAGATCCTAGCTCCTACGAGCAGTACTTC
NA	NA	TRBV29-1	TRBJ2-1	CSLLSGSYNEQFF	TGCAGCCTGTTGTCGGGCTCCTACAATGAGCAGTTCTTC
NA	TRBD1	TRBV18	TRBJ2-2	CASSPDRGTGELFF	TGTGCCAGCTCACCGGACAGGGGGACCGGGGAGCTGTTTTTT
NA	NA	TRBV7-6	TRBJ2-2	CASSFAGVYTGELFF	TGTGCCAGCAGCTTTGCAGGGGTTTACACCGGGGAGCTGTTTTTT
NA	TRBD2	TRBV27	TRBJ2-7	CASSLPSGRPHEQYF	TGTGCCAGCAGTCTACCTAGCGGGAGACCCCACGAGCAGTACTTC